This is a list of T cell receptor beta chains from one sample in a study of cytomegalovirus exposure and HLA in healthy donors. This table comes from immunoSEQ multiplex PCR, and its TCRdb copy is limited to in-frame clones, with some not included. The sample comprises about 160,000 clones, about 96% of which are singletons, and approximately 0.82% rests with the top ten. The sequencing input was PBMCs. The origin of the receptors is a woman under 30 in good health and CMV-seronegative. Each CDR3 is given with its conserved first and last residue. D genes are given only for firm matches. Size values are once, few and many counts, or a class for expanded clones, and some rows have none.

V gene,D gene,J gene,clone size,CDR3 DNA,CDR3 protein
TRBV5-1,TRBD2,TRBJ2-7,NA,TGCGCCAGCAGCCGACTAGCGGGGGCCTCCTACGAGCAGTACTTC,CASSRLAGASYEQYF
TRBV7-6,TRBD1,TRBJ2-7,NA,TGTGCCAGCAGCTTAGCTGCAGGGGGCGGCTACGAGCAGTACTTC,CASSLAAGGGYEQYF
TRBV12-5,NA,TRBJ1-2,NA,TGTGCTAGTGGTTTGGTACTCCCCCCAGGGCTTAATAACTATGGCTACACCTTC,CASGLVLPPGLNNYGYTF
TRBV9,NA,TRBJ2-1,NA,TGTGCCAGCAGCGTAGATGGTGAGCCAAATGAGCAGTTCTTC,CASSVDGEPNEQFF
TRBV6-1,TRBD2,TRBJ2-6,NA,TGTGCCAGCAGTGAAGCGCCGGGGGGCTCTGGGGCCAACGTCCTGACTTTC,CASSEAPGGSGANVLTF
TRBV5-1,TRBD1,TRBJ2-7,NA,TGCGCCAGCAGCTTGGCCTCGGGACAGGGGGCCCCTAAGCAGTACTTC,CASSLASGQGAPKQYF
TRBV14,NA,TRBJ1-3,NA,TGTGCCAGCAGCCAAGAGCGCGGACAATATGGAAACACCATATATTTT,CASSQERGQYGNTIYF
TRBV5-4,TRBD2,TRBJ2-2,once,TGTGCCAGCAGCAGGCTAGCGGGGGTCAGCACCGGGGAGCTGTTTTTT,CASSRLAGVSTGELFF
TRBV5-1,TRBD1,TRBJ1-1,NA,TGCGCCAGCAGCTCCAAGACAGGGGGGAACACTGAAGCTTTCTTT,CASSSKTGGNTEAFF
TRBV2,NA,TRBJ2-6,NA,TGTGCCAGCGGGGACATGGCAACTGGGGCCAACGTCCTGACTTTC,CASGDMATGANVLTF
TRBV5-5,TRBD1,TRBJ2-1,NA,TGTGCCAGCAGCCCCGGGGACAGGGTGTTTATCGAGCAGTTCTTC,CASSPGDRVFIEQFF
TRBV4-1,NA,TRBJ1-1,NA,TGCGCCAGCAGCCAAGATCAAGGAAGGGGATGGGGTAAGGGGAACACTGAAGCTTTCTTT,CASSQDQGRGWGKGNTEAFF
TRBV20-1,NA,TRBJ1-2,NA,TGCAGTGCTGAGGGTGGCTACACCTTC,CSAEGGYTF